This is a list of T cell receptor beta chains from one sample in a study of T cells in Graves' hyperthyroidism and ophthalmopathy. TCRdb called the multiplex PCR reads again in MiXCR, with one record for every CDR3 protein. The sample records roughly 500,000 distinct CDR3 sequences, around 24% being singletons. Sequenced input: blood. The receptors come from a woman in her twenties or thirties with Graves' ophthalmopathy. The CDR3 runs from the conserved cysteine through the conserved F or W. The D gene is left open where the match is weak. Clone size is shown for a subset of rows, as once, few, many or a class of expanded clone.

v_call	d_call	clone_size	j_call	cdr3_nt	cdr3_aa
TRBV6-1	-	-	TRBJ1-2	TGTGCCAGCAGTGAGGGGACGGCCAAGATGGGCTACACCTTC	CASSEGTAKMGYTF
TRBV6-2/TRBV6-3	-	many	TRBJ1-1	TGTGCCAGCAGTTACTATGTGCGGGACATGAGGATAGGCACTGAAGCTTTCTTT	CASSYYVRDMRIGTEAFF
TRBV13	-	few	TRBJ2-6	TGTGCCAGCAGCTCACAATACTCTGGGGCCAACGTCCTGACTTTC	CASSSQYSGANVLTF
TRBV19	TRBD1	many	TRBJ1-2	TGTGCCAGTCAATCCGTCGACAGGGTGGTTGGCTACACCTTC	CASQSVDRVVGYTF
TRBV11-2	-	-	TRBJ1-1	TGTGCCAGCAGCTATCTACGGAGGGCGACTGAAGCTTTCTTT	CASSYLRRATEAFF
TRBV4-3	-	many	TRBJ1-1	TGCGCCAGCAGCCAAGATTACAGACTGAACACTGAAGCTTTCTTT	CASSQDYRLNTEAFF
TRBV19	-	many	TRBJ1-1	TGTGCCAGTAGTATTGGGGAGGAGAGTGCTGAAGCTTTCTTT	CASSIGEESAEAFF
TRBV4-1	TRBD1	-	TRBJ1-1	TGCGCCAGCAGCCAAGAATCGCACAACAGGGGAAACACTGAAGCTTTCTTT	CASSQESHNRGNTEAFF
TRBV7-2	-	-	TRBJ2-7	TGTGCCAGCAGCCGGGACACCGCGTACGAGCAGTACTTC	CASSRDTAYEQYF
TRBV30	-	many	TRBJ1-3	TGTGCCTGGGCACAGGGTGTTGGAAACACCATATATTTT	CAWAQGVGNTIYF
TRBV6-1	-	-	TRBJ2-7	TGTGCCAGCACCCCCCCAGGGGACCACGAGCAGTACTTC	CASTPPGDHEQYF
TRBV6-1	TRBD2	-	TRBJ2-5	TGTGCCAGCAGTGCCTGGACTAGCGAGGCGGAGACCCAGTACTTC	CASSAWTSEAETQYF
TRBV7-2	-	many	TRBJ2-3	TGTGCCAGCAGCTTAGCGCTGGATACGCAGTATTTT	CASSLALDTQYF
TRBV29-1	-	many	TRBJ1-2	TGCAGCGTGGCCCCCCGGGGGAGGGAAGAGGGCTACACCTTC	CSVAPRGREEGYTF
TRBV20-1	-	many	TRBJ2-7	TGCAGTGCTATGCCCGTGGAAGAGCAGTACTTC	CSAMPVEEQYF
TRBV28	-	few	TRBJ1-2	TGTGCCAGCAGTTTAGCACTGGGGGCGCACGGCTACACCTTC	CASSLALGAHGYTF
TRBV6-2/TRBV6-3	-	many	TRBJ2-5	TGTGCCAGCAGTTACTCCAGGTCCGGGTCGGGGACCCAGTACTTC	CASSYSRSGSGTQYF
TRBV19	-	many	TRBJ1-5	TGTGCCAGTCGGAGTAGGGCAGACCATAGCAATCAGCCCCAGCATTTT	CASRSRADHSNQPQHF
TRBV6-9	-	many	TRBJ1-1	TGTGCCAGCAACTATCCCTTTGGGACACTGAACACTGAAGCTTTCTTT	CASNYPFGTLNTEAFF
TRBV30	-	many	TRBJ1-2	TGTGCCTGGAGTGTCGTGGGGGCCCTAGGCTACACCTTC	CAWSVVGALGYTF
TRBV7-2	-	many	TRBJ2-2	TGTGCCAGCAGCCCTCTTTGGACCGGGGAGCTGTTTTTT	CASSPLWTGELFF
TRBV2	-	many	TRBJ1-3	TGTGCCAGCAGTGACGGGTCTTCCTCTGGAAACACCATATATTTT	CASSDGSSSGNTIYF
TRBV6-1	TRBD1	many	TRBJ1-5	TGTGCCAGCACGGCAGGGGGCCGGCAGCCCCAGCATTTT	CASTAGGRQPQHF
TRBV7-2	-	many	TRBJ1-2	TGTGCCAGCAGCGCCCGGACATCCAACTATGGCTACACCTTC	CASSARTSNYGYTF
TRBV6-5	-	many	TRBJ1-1	TGTGCCAGCAGTTACACCGGTGGTGAAGCTTTCTTT	CASSYTGGEAFF
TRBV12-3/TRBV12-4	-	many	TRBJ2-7	TGTGCCAGCAGGAGGGACATCAACGAGCAGTACTTC	CASRRDINEQYF
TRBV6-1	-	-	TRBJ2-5	TGTGCCAGCACCCCTAGGACAGCCGAGACCCAGTACTTC	CASTPRTAETQYF
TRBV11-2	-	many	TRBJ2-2	TGTGCCAGCAGCCCCCGGGGCGCGGGGAGCCACACCGGGGAGCTGTTTTTT	CASSPRGAGSHTGELFF
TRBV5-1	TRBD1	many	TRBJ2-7	TGCGCCAGCAGCTGGAACCGGGACAGGGGCTACGAGCAGTACTTC	CASSWNRDRGYEQYF
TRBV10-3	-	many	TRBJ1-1	TGTGCCGTCAGAGCGGTTGATGAAGCTTTCTTT	CAVRAVDEAFF
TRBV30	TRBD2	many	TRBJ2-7	TGTGCCTGGAGTATAAGCGGGGGGTCGTACGAGCAGTACTTC	CAWSISGGSYEQYF
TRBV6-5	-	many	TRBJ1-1	TGTGCCAGCAGGAGGGCTACTGAAGCTTTCTTT	CASRRATEAFF
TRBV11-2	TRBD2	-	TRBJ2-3	TGTGCCAGCAGCTTCTCGGGACTAGCGGGGGGAAATACGCAGTATTTT	CASSFSGLAGGNTQYF
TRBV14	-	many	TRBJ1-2	TGTGCCAGCAGCCAAGCATCAGGGGACTATGGCTACACCTTC	CASSQASGDYGYTF
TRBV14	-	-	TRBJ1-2	TGTGCCAGCAGCGACACCGTCGACTATGGCTACACCTTC	CASSDTVDYGYTF
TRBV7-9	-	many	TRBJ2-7	TGTGCCAGCACCTCCAGGCAGAACAACGAGCAGTACTTC	CASTSRQNNEQYF
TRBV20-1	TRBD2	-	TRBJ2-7	TGCAGTGCTCCCAGCAGGACTAGCGGGTACGAGCAGTACTTC	CSAPSRTSGYEQYF
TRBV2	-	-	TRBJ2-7	TGTGCCAGCAGTGGGGCCAGACGGGGCCCTTCCTACGAGCAGTACTTC	CASSGARRGPSYEQYF
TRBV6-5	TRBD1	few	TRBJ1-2	TGTGCCAGCAGTTACTCGTTAGGGGGCAGCTATGGCTACACCTTC	CASSYSLGGSYGYTF
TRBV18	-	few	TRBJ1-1	TGTGCCAGCTCACAGGAGTCCCACCTTGTAATGAACACTGAAGCTTTCTTT	CASSQESHLVMNTEAFF
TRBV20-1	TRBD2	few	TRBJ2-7	TGCAGTGCGACTCCTAGCGGGAACCCGACCTACGAGCAGTACTTC	CSATPSGNPTYEQYF
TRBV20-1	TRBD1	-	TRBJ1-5	TGCAGTGCTAGACAGGGGGCGAGTCAGCCCCAGCATTTT	CSARQGASQPQHF
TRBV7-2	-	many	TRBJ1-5	TGTGCCAGCACGGGGGGCCAGCGTCAGCCCCAGCATTTT	CASTGGQRQPQHF
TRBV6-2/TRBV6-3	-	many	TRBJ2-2	TGTGCCAGCCGATCGGGCGTAGCGAACACCGGGGAGCTGTTTTTT	CASRSGVANTGELFF
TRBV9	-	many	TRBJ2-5	TGTGCCAGCAGCGCCAACATGGATTTTCAAGAGACCCAGTACTTC	CASSANMDFQETQYF
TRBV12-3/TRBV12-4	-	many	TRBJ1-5	TGTGCCAGCAGTACCTGGGACATCAATCAGCCCCAGCATTTT	CASSTWDINQPQHF
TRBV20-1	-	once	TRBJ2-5	TGCAGTGCAGAAGCCACCGGCGGCCAAGAGACCCAGTACTTC	CSAEATGGQETQYF
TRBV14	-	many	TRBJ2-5	TGTGCCAGCAGCCGGAATAGACAAGAGACCCAGTACTTC	CASSRNRQETQYF